Below are 19 T cell receptor beta chains sequenced from a single sample in a study of T cells after yellow fever vaccination. A single record per CDR3 protein comes from TCRdb applying MiXCR to the 5' RACE reads. Among about 240,000 distinct CDR3 sequences listed, less than 9% were seen once. The source material was CD4+ T cells sorted from PBMCs, sampled 15 days after the yellow fever booster vaccination. Receptors were obtained from a man aged 30 to 39 who received the YFV17D yellow fever vaccine.

There are many counts of this clonotype. The chain recombines TRBV7-2 with TRBJ2-1, with D tentatively TRBD2 (6 bases). This CDR3 spans 13 amino acids. V was cut by 8 bases and J by 3 bases, with 11 bases left in between. The germline V gene encodes CDR1 SGHTA and CDR2 FQGNSA. The CDR3 protein is CASGRRGYNEQFF. The CDR3 region has the DNA TGTGCCAGCGGGCGGAGGGGCTACAATGAGCAGTTCTTC.

This rearrangement joins TRBV30 to TRBJ2-4; no clear D. Germline V gene sequence: CDR1 GTSNPN, CDR2 SVGIG (reference sequence). Trimming took off 1 base at V and 6 bases at J, with 10 bases between the two ends. The CDR3 totals 13 residues. CDR3 in DNA: TGTGCCTGGAGTGGAAGGTTGTCAAACATTCAGTACTTC. As protein: CAWSGRLSNIQYF.

V is TRBV5-5 and J is TRBJ2-1, with D uncertain. The germline CDR1 and CDR2 sequences are SGHKS and YYEKEE (reference sequence). This CDR3 contains 13 residues. The V and J ends lost 2 bases and 9 bases respectively, with 12 bases between them. Here the CDR3 DNA reads TGTGCCAGCAGCTTTGGACCGGCCGGTGAGCAGTTCTTC. Its translation: CASSFGPAGEQFF.

The table lists this clonotype with a few counts. The chain is built from TRBV12-3 or TRBV12-4 and TRBJ2-1, with 7 bases fitting TRBD2. The CDR3 is 14 amino acids. After removal of 6 bases from V and 3 bases from J, the junction contained 5 bases not matched to a gene. The CDR3 nucleotides read TGTGCCAGCAGGGGGAAGCGGGACTACAATGAGCAGTTCTTC. It is translated as CASRGKRDYNEQFF.

This clonotype was observed a few times. V usage is TRBV5-5 and J usage is TRBJ2-5, with 7 bases identical to TRBD2. Per the germline V gene, CDR1 is SGHKS and CDR2 is YYEKEE (reference sequence). Unmatched junction bases numbered 11, after V lost 6 bases and J lost 0 bases. The CDR3 is 16 residues long. CDR3 residues: CASTLAVGTNQETQYF. The CDR3 DNA sequence: TGTGCCAGCACCCTCGCGGTCGGGACTAACCAAGAGACCCAGTACTTC. Together with reference TRBV5-5 and TRBJ2-5, the CDR3 gives the full variable domain: DAGVTQSPTHLIKTRGQQVTLRCSPISGHKSVSWYQQVLGQGPQFIFQYYEKEERGRGNFPDRFSARQFPNYSSELNVNALLLGDSALYLCASTLAVGTNQETQYFGPGTRLLVL.

V is TRBV15 and J is TRBJ2-7, with 8 bases fitting TRBD1. V was pared by 6 bases and J by 4 bases, with 8 bases of the junction left unmatched. The germline V gene has CDR1 LNHNV and CDR2 YYDKDF (reference sequence). The CDR3 contains 14 residues. For the CDR3, the DNA is TGTGCCACCAGGCCGGGACAGGAGAATTACGAGCAGTACTTC. Protein sequence: CATRPGQENYEQYF.

V usage is TRBV18 and J usage is TRBJ2-2; the match to TRBD2 covers 14 bases. V was clipped by 5 bases and J by 4 bases; unmatched bases: 6. This CDR3 has 17 residues. Germline lookup yields CDR1 KGHSH and CDR2 LQKENI. The CDR3 DNA sequence: TGTGCCAGCTCAACGGGGACTAGCGGGAGCGCCACCGGGGAGCTGTTTTTT. Its protein product is CASSTGTSGSATGELFF.

This chain links TRBV5-5 with TRBJ1-2; weak D call: TRBD1 (5 bases). The V gene's germline CDR1 is SGHKS and CDR2 YYEKEE (reference sequence). V lost 0 bases and J lost 3, with 12 bases in between. The length of the CDR3 is 15 residues. The CDR3 loop is CASSLGQGLDYGYTF. CDR3 coding DNA: TGTGCCAGCAGCTTGGGCCAGGGTCTGGACTATGGCTACACCTTC.

This clonotype occurred a few times. The V and J genes are TRBV20-1 and TRBJ2-7; the D gene is possibly TRBD2 (5 bases). This CDR3 has 13 amino acids. V was shortened by 3 bases and J by 4 bases, with 13 bases between the two germline ends. Germline V lookup: CDR1 DFQATT, CDR2 SNEGSKA (reference sequence). CDR3 region: CSASLGPGYEQYF. The CDR3 bases are TGCAGTGCTAGTCTAGGTCCGGGGTACGAGCAGTACTTC.

In this sample, this clonotype turned up a few times. The rearrangement joins TRBV28 to TRBJ2-3; maybe TRBD2 (6 bases). Between the trimmed V and J ends, which lost 4 bases and 6 bases, there was a span of 8 bases. This CDR3 comprises 12 residues. Germline V gives CDR1 MDHEN, CDR2 SYDVKM. The CDR3 bases are TGTGCCAGCAGTTCGGGGGACGATACGCAGTATTTT. It codes for CASSSGDDTQYF. Complete variable domain (other parts from reference TRBV28 and TRBJ2-3): DVKVTQSSRYLVKRTGEKVFLECVQDMDHENMFWYRQDPGLGLRLIYFSYDVKMKEKGDIPEGYSVSREKKERFSLILESASTNQTSMYLCASSSGDDTQYFGPGTRLTVL.

This clonotype was recorded many times. This rearrangement joins TRBV20-1 to TRBJ2-5; D call uncertain. Trimming stripped 1 base from V and 2 bases from J, with 8 bases between. This CDR3 has 13 amino acids. Germline V gene sequence: CDR1 DFQATT, CDR2 SNEGSKA (reference sequence). The CDR3 loop reads CSARVIRQETQYF. The CDR3 nucleotides read TGCAGTGCTAGAGTTATCAGGCAAGAGACCCAGTACTTC.

Only a few counts were recorded for this clonotype. The chain combines TRBV20-1 with TRBJ2-2; 7 nucleotides agree with TRBD2. J lost 7 bases, V lost 0 bases, and 5 bases had no gene match. This CDR3 comprises 14 residues. Germline CDR1 reads DFQATT; CDR2 reads SNEGSKA (reference sequence). The CDR3 spells CSAREIGRVGELFF. In nucleotides, the CDR3 is TGCAGTGCTAGAGAGATAGGGAGGGTCGGGGAGCTGTTTTTT.

There are many counts of this clonotype. This sequence joins TRBV12-3 or TRBV12-4 and TRBJ2-5; 9 bases match TRBD2. Trimming cost V 8 bases and J 4 bases; bases outside gene matches: 11. This CDR3 comprises 15 residues. This CDR3 is CASGEVAGVSETQYF. CDR3 coding DNA: TGTGCCAGCGGGGAGGTAGCGGGAGTTTCAGAGACCCAGTACTTC.

This clonotype was recorded a few times. The J gene is TRBJ1-1, the V gene TRBV5-1; 7 bases align to TRBD1. Germline V gives CDR1 SGHRS, CDR2 YFSETQ. The CDR3 length is 12 residues. CDR3 residues: CATGDGNTEAFF. CDR3 DNA: TGCGCTACAGGGGATGGGAACACTGAAGCTTTCTTT. Drawing the rest from reference TRBV5-1 and TRBJ1-1, the complete variable domain is KAGVTQTPRYLIKTRGQQVTLSCSPISGHRSVSWYQQTPGQGLQFLFEYFSETQRNKGNFPGRFSGRQFSNSRSEMNVSTLELGDSALYLCATGDGNTEAFFGQGTRLTVV.

The rearrangement joins TRBV20-1 to TRBJ2-1; TRBD2 matches at 10 bases. CDR1 DFQATT and CDR2 SNEGSKA come from the germline V gene (reference sequence). This CDR3 is 14 amino acids long. J gave up 9 bases and V 2 bases, and 7 bases lay outside the gene matches. The CDR3 sequence is CSARLAGGFSEQFF. The CDR3 DNA reads TGCAGTGCTAGATTAGCGGGAGGTTTCAGTGAGCAGTTCTTC.

This clonotype was detected only a few times. The rearrangement links TRBV28 to TRBJ2-5; weak D call: TRBD2 (6 bases). Germline V CDR1 and CDR2: MDHEN, SYDVKM. With 8 bases removed from V and 5 bases from J, the gap between germline ends came to 12 bases. The CDR3 consists of 12 residues. The CDR3 sequence: CASGRLGETQYF. The CDR3 nucleotides are TGTGCCAGCGGGAGGCTGGGGGAGACCCAGTACTTC. The whole variable domain, remainder taken from reference TRBV28 and TRBJ2-5, is DVKVTQSSRYLVKRTGEKVFLECVQDMDHENMFWYRQDPGLGLRLIYFSYDVKMKEKGDIPEGYSVSREKKERFSLILESASTNQTSMYLCASGRLGETQYFGPGTRLLVL.

This sequence joins TRBV9 and TRBJ2-7, with 11 bases that match TRBD2. Looked up from germline, CDR1 is SGDLS and CDR2 is YYNGEE. After removal of 3 bases from V and 0 bases from J, the junction contained 20 bases not matched to a gene. The CDR3 runs 21 residues. The CDR3 region is CASSGSSRGRGTSGNSYEQYF. CDR3 coding DNA: TGTGCCAGCAGCGGATCTTCTCGGGGCAGGGGGACTAGCGGTAACTCCTACGAGCAGTACTTC.

This sequence joins TRBV4-3 and TRBJ2-7, with unresolved D. The V gene's germline CDR1 is LGHNA and CDR2 YSLEER. This CDR3 is 14 amino acids long. The ends were cut back, 2 bases at V and 2 bases at J, with 10 bases in the middle. The CDR3: CASSQSSRTYEQYF. As DNA, the CDR3 is TGCGCCAGCAGCCAATCTTCCAGAACCTACGAGCAGTACTTC.

This clonotype was counted at least ten times. This chain connects TRBV12-3 or TRBV12-4 to TRBJ2-3, with 8 bases fitting TRBD1. The CDR3 runs 12 residues. V trimming: 3 bases; J trimming: 9 bases; junction bases outside the gene matches: 2. Written as DNA, the CDR3 is TGTGCCAGCAGTTTTGACAGGGGAACGCAGTATTTT. Protein product: CASSFDRGTQYF.